This TCR beta chain was sequenced in a study of blood T cells in healthy people across ages. With a J-beta primer mix and a sample-barcoded 5' primer, a second PCR ran roughly 7 to 11 cycles. A minimum of 2.5 million CDR3-containing paired-end reads was obtained for each sample. TCRdb passed the 5' RACE reads through MiXCR, listing each CDR3 protein once. Of about 760,000 distinct CDR3 sequences in the sample, 56% were seen once. V lost 3 bases, J lost 7 bases, and 15 bases lay in between. The CDR3 sequence is 15 residues long. From germline, CDR1 is LGHNA and CDR2 YNFKEQ. General observations from the study: Whereas aged donors had fewer naive CD4+ cells, long-lived donors had more of them and higher diversity.

In regard to this clonotype: The target antigen is unknown.

This chain links TRBV4-2 with TRBJ1-4; D uncertain. The sequenced sample was blood. This sequence was found in a man aged 40-49 years in good health. CDR3 residues: CASSQEQPGGEKLFF. The DNA of the CDR3 is TGTGCCAGCAGCCAGGAGCAGCCCGGCGGTGAAAAACTGTTTTTT.